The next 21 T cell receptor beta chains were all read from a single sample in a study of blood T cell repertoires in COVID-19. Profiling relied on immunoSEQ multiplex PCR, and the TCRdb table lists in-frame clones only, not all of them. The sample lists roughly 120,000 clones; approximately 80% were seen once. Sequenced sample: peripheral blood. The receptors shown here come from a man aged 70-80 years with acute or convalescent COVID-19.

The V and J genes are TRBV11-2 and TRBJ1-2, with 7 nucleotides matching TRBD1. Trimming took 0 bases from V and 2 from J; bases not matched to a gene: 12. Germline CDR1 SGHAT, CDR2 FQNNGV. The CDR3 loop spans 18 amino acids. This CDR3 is CASSLEPGRQGVNYGYTF. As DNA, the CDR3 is TGTGCCAGCAGCTTAGAGCCGGGACGCCAGGGGGTCAACTATGGCTACACCTTC.

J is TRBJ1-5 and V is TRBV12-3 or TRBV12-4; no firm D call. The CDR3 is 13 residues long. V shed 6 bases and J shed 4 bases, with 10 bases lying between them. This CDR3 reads CASSFEENQPQHF. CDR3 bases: TGTGCCAGCAGCTTTGAAGAGAATCAGCCCCAGCATTTT.

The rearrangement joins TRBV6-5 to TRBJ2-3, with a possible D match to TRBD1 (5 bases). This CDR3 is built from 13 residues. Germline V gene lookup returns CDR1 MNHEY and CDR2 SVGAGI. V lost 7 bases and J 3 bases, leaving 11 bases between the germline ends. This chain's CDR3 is CASTKRGTDTQYF. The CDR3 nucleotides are TGTGCCAGCACCAAAAGGGGTACAGATACGCAGTATTTT.

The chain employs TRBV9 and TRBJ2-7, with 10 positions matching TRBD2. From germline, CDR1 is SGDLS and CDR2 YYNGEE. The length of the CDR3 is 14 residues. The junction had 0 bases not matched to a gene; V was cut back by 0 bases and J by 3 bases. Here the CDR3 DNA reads TGTGCCAGCAGCGTAGCTAGCGGGGGCTACGAGCAGTACTTC. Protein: CASSVASGGYEQYF.

The CDR3 DNA reads as TGCAGCCTGGGGCGGGGTACAGATACGCAGTATTTT. It is translated as CSLGRGTDTQYF. The genes are TRBV29-1 and TRBJ2-3; D is perhaps TRBD2 (6 bases). This CDR3 has 12 amino acids. Trimming took off 8 bases at V and 3 bases at J, with 12 bases between the two ends. Germline CDR1 is SQVTM and CDR2 is ANQGSEA.

CDR3 protein: CAWKRLGVNTEAFF. CDR3 coding DNA: TGTGCCTGGAAACGACTAGGGGTGAACACTGAAGCTTTCTTT. The chain uses TRBV30 and TRBJ1-1, with a weak D call TRBD1 (5 bases). CDR1 is GTSNPN, CDR2 SVGIG, per germline (reference sequence). The CDR3 loop spans 14 amino acids. Between the trimmed V and J ends, which lost 4 bases and 0 bases, there was a span of 12 bases.

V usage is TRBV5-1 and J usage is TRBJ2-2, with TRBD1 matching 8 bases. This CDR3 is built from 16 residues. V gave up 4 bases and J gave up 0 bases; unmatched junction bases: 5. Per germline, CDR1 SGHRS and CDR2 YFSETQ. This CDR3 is CASSPGQATNTGELFF. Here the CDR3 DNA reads TGCGCCAGCAGCCCGGGACAGGCCACGAACACCGGGGAGCTGTTTTTT.

The CDR3 spells CAISTGPAGGGNTIYF. The CDR3 DNA reads TGTGCCATCAGTACGGGCCCAGCTGGCGGGGGAAACACCATATATTTT. The rearrangement links TRBV10-3 to TRBJ1-3; D unresolved. This CDR3 is 16 amino acids long. Germline-derived CDR1 and CDR2 are ENHRY and SYGVKD. V lost 5 bases to trimming and J lost 4 bases, with 18 bases between them.

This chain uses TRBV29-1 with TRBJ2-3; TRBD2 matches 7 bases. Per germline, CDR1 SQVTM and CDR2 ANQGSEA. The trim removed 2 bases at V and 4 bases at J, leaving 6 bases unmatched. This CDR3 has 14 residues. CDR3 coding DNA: TGCAGCGTTGAATCCCCCGCGGGGGCAGATACGCAGTATTTT. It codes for CSVESPAGADTQYF.

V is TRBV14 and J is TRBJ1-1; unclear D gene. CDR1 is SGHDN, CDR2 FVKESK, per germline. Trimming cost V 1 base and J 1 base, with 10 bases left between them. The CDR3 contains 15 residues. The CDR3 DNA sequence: TGTGCCAGCAGCCAAGGTGGCTCTTGGAACACTGAAGCTTTCTTT. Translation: CASSQGGSWNTEAFF.

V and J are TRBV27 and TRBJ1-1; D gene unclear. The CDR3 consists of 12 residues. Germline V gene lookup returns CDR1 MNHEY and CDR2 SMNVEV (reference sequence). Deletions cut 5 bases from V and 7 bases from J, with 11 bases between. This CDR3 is CASSRSGFEAFF. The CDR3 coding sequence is TGTGCCAGCAGTCGAAGCGGGTTTGAAGCTTTCTTT.

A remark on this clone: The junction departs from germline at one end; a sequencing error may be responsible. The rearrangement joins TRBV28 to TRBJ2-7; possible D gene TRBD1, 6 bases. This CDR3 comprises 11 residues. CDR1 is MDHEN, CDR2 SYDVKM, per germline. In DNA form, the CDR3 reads TGTGCCAGCAGTTCCGGTCGGACAGAGCAATTC. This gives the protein CASSSGRTEQF.

CDR3 protein: CASSESGTGGANEKLFF. The DNA for the CDR3 is TGTGCCAGCAGTGAATCCGGGACAGGGGGAGCGAATGAAAAACTGTTTTTT. V is TRBV6-1 and J is TRBJ1-4; 11 nucleotides align to TRBD1. Germline CDR1 MNHNS, CDR2 SASEGT. CDR3 length: 17 amino acids. Unmatched junction bases numbered 7, after V lost 2 bases and J lost 5 bases.

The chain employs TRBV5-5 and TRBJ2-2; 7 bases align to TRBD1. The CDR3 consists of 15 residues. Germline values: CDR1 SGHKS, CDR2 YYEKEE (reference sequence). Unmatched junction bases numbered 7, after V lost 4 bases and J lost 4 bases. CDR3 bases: TGTGCCAGCAGCCAACAGGGGTCGGGCACCGGGGAGCTGTTTTTT. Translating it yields CASSQQGSGTGELFF. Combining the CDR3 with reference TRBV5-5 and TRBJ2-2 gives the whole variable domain DAGVTQSPTHLIKTRGQQVTLRCSPISGHKSVSWYQQVLGQGPQFIFQYYEKEERGRGNFPDRFSARQFPNYSSELNVNALLLGDSALYLCASSQQGSGTGELFFGEGSRLTVL.

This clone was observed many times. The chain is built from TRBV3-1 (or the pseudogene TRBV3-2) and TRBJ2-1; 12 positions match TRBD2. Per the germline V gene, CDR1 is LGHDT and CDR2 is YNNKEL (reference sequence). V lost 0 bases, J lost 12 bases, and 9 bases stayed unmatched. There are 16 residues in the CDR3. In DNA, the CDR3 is TGTGCCAGCAGCCAAGATCTGGCTAGCGGGGGGGCTGGGCAGTTCTTC. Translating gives CASSQDLASGGAGQFF.

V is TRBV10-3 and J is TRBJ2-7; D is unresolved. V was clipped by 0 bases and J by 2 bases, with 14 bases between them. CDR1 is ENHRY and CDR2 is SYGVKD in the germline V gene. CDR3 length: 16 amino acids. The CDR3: CAISESVFRKTYEQYF. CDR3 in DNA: TGTGCCATCAGTGAGTCAGTTTTCAGGAAGACCTACGAGCAGTACTTC.

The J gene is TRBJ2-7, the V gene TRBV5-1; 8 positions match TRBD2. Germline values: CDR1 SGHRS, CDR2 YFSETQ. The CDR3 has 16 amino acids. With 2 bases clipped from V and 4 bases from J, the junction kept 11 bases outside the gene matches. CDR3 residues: CASSFNRPGLGYEQYF. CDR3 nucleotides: TGCGCCAGCAGCTTCAACCGGCCGGGACTAGGGTACGAGCAGTACTTC.

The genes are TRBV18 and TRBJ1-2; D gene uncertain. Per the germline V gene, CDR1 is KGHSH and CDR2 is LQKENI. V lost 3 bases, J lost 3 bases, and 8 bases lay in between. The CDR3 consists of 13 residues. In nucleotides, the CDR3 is TGTGCCAGCTCACCGGAGTCCCACTATGGCTACACCTTC. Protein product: CASSPESHYGYTF.

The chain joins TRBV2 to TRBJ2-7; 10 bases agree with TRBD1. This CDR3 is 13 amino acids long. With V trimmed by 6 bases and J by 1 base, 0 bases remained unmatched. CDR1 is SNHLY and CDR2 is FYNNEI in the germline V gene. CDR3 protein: CASRDRGSYEQYF. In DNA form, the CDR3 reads TGTGCCAGCAGGGACAGGGGGTCCTACGAGCAGTACTTC.

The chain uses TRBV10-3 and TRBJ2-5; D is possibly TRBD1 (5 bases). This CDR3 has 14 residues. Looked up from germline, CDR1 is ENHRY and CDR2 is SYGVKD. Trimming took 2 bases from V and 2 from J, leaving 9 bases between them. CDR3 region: CAISERGLQETQYF. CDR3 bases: TGTGCCATCAGTGAGAGGGGCCTACAAGAGACCCAGTACTTC.

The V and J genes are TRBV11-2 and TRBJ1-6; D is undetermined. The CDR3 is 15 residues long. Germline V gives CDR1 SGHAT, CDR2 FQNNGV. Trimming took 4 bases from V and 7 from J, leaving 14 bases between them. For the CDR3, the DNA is TGTGCCAGCAGCTCGCAGAGGGTATTGAATTCACCCCTCCACTTT. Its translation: CASSSQRVLNSPLHF.